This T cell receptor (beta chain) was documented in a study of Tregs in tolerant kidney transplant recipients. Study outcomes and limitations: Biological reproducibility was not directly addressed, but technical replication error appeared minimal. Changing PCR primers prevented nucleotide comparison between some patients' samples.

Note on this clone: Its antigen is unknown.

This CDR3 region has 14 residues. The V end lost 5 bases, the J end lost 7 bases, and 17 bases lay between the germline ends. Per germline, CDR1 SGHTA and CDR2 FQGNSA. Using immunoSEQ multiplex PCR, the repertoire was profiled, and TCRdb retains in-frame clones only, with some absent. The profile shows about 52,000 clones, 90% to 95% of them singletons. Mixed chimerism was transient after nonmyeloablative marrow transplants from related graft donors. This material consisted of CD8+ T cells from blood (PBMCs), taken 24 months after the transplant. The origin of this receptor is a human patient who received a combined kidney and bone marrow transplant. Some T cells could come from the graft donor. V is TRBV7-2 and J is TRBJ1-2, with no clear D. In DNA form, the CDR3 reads TGTGCCAGCAGCCGAAAAGAGGGATTAGCTGGCTACACCTTC. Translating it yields CASSRKEGLAGYTF.